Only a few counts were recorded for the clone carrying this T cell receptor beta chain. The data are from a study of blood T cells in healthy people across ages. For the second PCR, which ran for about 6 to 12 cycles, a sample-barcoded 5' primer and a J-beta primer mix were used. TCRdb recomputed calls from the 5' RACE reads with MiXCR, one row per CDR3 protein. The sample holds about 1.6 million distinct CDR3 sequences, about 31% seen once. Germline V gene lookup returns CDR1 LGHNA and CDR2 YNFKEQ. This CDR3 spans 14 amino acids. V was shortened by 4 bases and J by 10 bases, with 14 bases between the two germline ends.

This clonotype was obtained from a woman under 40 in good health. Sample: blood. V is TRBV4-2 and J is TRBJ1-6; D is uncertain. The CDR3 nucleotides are TGTGCCAGCAGCCCCTCTCGAGGGTACTCACCCCTCCACTTT. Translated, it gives CASSPSRGYSPLHF.